This TCR beta chain was found in a study of blood T cells in healthy people across ages. Study outcomes and limitations: Diversity estimates drawn from one million T cells were deemed underestimates. A conclusive naive versus antigen-experienced comparison was prevented by the unsorted PBMCs.

Isolated PBMCs totaled at least 6 million in each sample. A sample-barcoded 5' primer and a J-beta primer mix were used in a second PCR of roughly 7 to 11 cycles. TCRdb re-derived calls from the 5' RACE reads in MiXCR, one entry per CDR3 protein. The top ten clones hold about an eighth of a sample with over 950,000 distinct CDR3 sequences, under 40% of them seen once. There are 16 residues in the CDR3. The germline gives CDR1 LGHDT, CDR2 YNNKEL (reference sequence). V lost 4 bases to trimming and J lost 7 bases; unmatched junction nucleotides: 12. Concerning this clonotype: Its specificity is not known.

The receptor's source is a man younger than 35 in good health. The sequencing input was blood. The gene calls are TRBV3-1 and TRBJ2-7; 11 positions agree with TRBD2. In DNA, the CDR3 is TGTGCCAGCAGCCCCTTAGCGGGGGGGCTTTACAATGAGCAGTACTTC. This sequence encodes CASSPLAGGLYNEQYF.